The 13 T cell receptor beta chains below come from one sample, sequenced in a study of blood T cell repertoires in COVID-19. TCRdb keeps only in-frame clones here, not all; method: immunoSEQ multiplex PCR. Here the sample spans roughly 130,000 clones, less than 90% being singletons. Material: peripheral blood. Source of these receptors: a woman aged 30 to 39 who had recovered from COVID-19.

The chain carries TRBV2 and TRBJ1-5; tentative D call: TRBD1 (5 bases). This CDR3 comprises 15 residues. V gave up 6 bases and J gave up 9 bases, with 21 bases separating them. Germline V gives CDR1 SNHLY, CDR2 FYNNEI. CDR3: CASSDTDSFVAPQHF. CDR3 in DNA: TGTGCCAGCAGCGATACTGACAGCTTTGTAGCGCCCCAGCATTTT.

This chain links TRBV6-5 with TRBJ2-7, with 11 bases matching TRBD2. With 7 bases clipped from V and 6 bases from J, the junction kept 8 bases outside the gene matches. Germline assignment: CDR1 MNHEY and CDR2 SVGAGI. This CDR3 spans 14 amino acids. CDR3 amino acids: CASTLLAGDAEQYF. CDR3 nucleotide sequence: TGTGCCAGCACCCTACTAGCGGGAGATGCCGAGCAGTACTTC.

This rearrangement joins TRBV7-2 to TRBJ2-7, with D unresolved. V gave up 5 bases and J gave up 1 base, with 15 bases separating them. Germline V CDR1 and CDR2: SGHTA, FQGNSA. This CDR3 spans 15 amino acids. The DNA for the CDR3 is TGTGCCAGCAGCCCTGCCTATGGGCAATCCTACGAGCAGTACTTC. Translating it yields CASSPAYGQSYEQYF.

As DNA, the CDR3 is TGTGCCAGCAGCGCTCAGGGCGCAACTAATGAAAAACTGTTTTTT. Protein product: CASSAQGATNEKLFF. The chain has TRBV7-9 and TRBJ1-4, with a tentative D call TRBD1 (5 bases). The CDR3 has 15 residues. CDR1 is SEHNR and CDR2 is FQNEAQ in the germline V gene (reference sequence). V lost 5 bases to trimming and J lost 0 bases, with 10 bases between them.

The chain has TRBV3-1 (or the pseudogene TRBV3-2) and TRBJ2-1; 12 nucleotides line up with TRBD2. CDR1 is LGHDT and CDR2 is YNNKEL in the germline V gene (reference sequence). This CDR3 is 14 amino acids long. V gave up 4 bases and J gave up 6 bases; unmatched junction bases: 1. In nucleotides, the CDR3 is TGTGCCAGCAGCCGGACTAGCGGGGTCAATGAGCAGTTCTTC. It yields the protein CASSRTSGVNEQFF.

The V gene is TRBV24-1, the J gene TRBJ2-1; 9 bases align to TRBD1. The germline V gene has CDR1 KGHDR and CDR2 SFDVKD. This CDR3 is 13 amino acids long. Trimming removed 2 bases from V and 10 bases from J; junction bases left unmatched: 2. The CDR3 nucleotides read TGTGCCACCAGTGATTACAGGGGGCAAGAGCAGTTCTTC. The encoded protein is CATSDYRGQEQFF.

The chain has TRBV25-1 and TRBJ1-1, with D unresolved. V lost 5 bases, J lost 1 base, and 8 bases lay in between. The CDR3 length is 13 residues. Germline V gene lookup returns CDR1 MGHDK and CDR2 SYGVNS. CDR3 region: CASSTAGNTEAFF. CDR3 bases: TGTGCCAGCAGTACTGCCGGGAACACTGAAGCTTTCTTT.

The chain uses TRBV2 and TRBJ2-6; D is uncertain. Germline loops: CDR1 SNHLY, CDR2 FYNNEI. The CDR3 has 15 amino acids. V lost 4 bases, J lost 0 bases, and 7 bases lay in between. DNA of the CDR3: TGTGCCAGCAGTGCCCGCAGCTCTGGGGCCAACGTCCTGACTTTC. This codes for CASSARSSGANVLTF.

This clone was seen a handful of times. The chain employs TRBV19 and TRBJ2-1, with 11 nucleotides matching TRBD2. Germline V gene sequence: CDR1 LNHDA, CDR2 SQIVND (reference sequence). The CDR3 covers 15 residues. Germline trimming cut 4 bases from V and 6 bases from J; bases unmatched to any gene: 5. CDR3 in amino acids: CASSSGTSGVNEQFF. The DNA of the CDR3 is TGTGCCAGTAGTAGCGGGACTAGCGGAGTCAATGAGCAGTTCTTC.

The V gene is TRBV11-3, the J gene TRBJ2-1; D remains unclear. This CDR3 has 15 residues. The V and J ends lost 5 bases and 5 bases respectively, with 16 bases between them. In germline, CDR1 is SGHNT, CDR2 YENEEA. The CDR3 sequence is CASSPRQVGHNEQFF. The CDR3 DNA reads as TGTGCCAGCAGCCCCCGTCAGGTAGGCCACAATGAGCAGTTCTTC.

This sequence joins TRBV3-1 (or the pseudogene TRBV3-2) and TRBJ2-5; D is unresolved. V was clipped by 5 bases and J by 3 bases, with 13 bases between them. From germline, CDR1 is LGHDT and CDR2 YNNKEL (reference sequence). This CDR3 region has 14 residues. The CDR3 spells CASSNSFREETQYF. The DNA of the CDR3 is TGTGCCAGCAGCAACTCCTTCCGTGAAGAGACCCAGTACTTC.

The chain is built from TRBV28 and TRBJ1-6; D gene ambiguous. CDR1 is MDHEN and CDR2 is SYDVKM in the germline V gene. The CDR3 is 14 amino acids. Trimming removed 6 bases from V and 6 bases from J, with 12 bases in between. In nucleotides, the CDR3 is TGTGCCAGCAGACGTGAAACTCGTAATTCACCCCTCCACTTT. Protein sequence: CASRRETRNSPLHF.

The chain carries TRBV15 and TRBJ1-3; D gene unclear. CDR3 length: 13 residues. The germline gives CDR1 LNHNV, CDR2 YYDKDF (reference sequence). Trimming took 5 bases from V and 2 from J, leaving 7 bases between them. The CDR3 loop reads CATSPAAGNTIYF. Here the CDR3 DNA reads TGTGCCACCAGCCCCGCGGCTGGAAACACCATATATTTT.